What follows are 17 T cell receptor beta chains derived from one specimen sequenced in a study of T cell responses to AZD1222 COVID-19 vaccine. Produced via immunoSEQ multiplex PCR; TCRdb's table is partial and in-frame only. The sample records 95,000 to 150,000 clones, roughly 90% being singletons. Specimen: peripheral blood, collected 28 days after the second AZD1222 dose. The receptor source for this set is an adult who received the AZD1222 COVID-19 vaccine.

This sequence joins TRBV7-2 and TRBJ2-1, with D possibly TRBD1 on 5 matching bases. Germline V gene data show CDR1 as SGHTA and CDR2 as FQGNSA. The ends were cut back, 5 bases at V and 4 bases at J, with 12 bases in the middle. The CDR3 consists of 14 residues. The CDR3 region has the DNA TGTGCCAGCAGCCTTCTACAGGCATACAATGAGCAGTTCTTC. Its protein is CASSLLQAYNEQFF.

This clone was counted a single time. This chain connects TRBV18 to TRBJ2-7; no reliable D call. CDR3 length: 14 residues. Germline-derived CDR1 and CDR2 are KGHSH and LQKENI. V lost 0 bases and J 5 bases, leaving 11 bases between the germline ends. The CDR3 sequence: CASSPPQPYDEQYF. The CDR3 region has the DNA TGTGCCAGCTCACCACCTCAACCTTACGACGAGCAGTACTTC.

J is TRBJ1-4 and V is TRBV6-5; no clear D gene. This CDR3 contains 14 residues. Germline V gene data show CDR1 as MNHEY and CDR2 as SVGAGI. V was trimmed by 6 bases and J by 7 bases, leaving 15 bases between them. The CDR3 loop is CASSAGDLGEKLFF. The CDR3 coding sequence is TGTGCCAGCAGCGCAGGTGACCTGGGTGAAAAACTGTTTTTT.

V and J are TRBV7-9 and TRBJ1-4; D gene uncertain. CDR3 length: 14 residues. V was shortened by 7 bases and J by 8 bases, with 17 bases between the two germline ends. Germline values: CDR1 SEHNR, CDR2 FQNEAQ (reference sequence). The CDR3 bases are TGTGCCAGCACCAAGTCGGGGAGGGAGGAAAAACTGTTTTTT. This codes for CASTKSGREEKLFF.

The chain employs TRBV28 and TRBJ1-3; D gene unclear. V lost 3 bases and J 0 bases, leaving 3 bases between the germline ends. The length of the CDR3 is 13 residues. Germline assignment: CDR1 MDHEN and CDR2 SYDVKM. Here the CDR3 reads CASSFPSGNTIYF. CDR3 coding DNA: TGTGCCAGCAGTTTCCCCTCTGGAAACACCATATATTTT.

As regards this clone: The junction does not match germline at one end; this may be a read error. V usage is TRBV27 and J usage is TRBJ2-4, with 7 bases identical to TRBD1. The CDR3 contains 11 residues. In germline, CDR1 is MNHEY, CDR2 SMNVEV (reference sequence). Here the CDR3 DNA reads TGTGCCAGCAGGCGACAGGGCATTCTGTACTTC. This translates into CASRRQGILYF.

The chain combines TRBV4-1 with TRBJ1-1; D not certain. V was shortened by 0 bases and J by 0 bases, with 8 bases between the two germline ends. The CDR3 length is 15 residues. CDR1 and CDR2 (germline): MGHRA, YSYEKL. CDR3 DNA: TGCGCCAGCAGCCAAGATCAGCGCATGAACACTGAAGCTTTCTTT. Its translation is CASSQDQRMNTEAFF.

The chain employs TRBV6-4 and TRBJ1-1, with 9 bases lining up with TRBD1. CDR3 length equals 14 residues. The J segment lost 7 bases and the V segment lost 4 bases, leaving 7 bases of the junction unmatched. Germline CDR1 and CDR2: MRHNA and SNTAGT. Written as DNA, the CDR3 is TGTGCCAGCAGTGGAGACAGGGGGAGGGGTGAAGCTTTCTTT. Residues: CASSGDRGRGEAFF.

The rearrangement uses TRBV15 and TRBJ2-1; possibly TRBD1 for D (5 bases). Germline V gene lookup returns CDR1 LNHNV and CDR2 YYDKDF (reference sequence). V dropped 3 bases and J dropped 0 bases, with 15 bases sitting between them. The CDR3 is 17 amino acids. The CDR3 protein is CATSSTVTAPSYNEQFF. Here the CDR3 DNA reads TGTGCCACCAGCAGTACCGTGACAGCCCCCTCCTACAATGAGCAGTTCTTC.

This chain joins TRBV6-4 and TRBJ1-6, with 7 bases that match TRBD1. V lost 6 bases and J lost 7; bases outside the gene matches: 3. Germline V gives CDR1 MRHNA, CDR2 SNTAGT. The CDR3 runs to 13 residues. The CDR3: CASSPGQNSPLHF. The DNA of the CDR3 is TGTGCCAGCAGCCCGGGACAGAATTCACCCCTCCACTTT.

CDR3 loop: CASSSLTSAEYLYGYTF. The CDR3 DNA reads TGTGCCAGCAGCTCCCTGACATCGGCTGAATACCTCTATGGCTACACCTTC. The chain employs TRBV7-8 and TRBJ1-2, with no clear D. V was clipped by 4 bases and J by 4 bases, with 22 bases between them. This CDR3 region has 17 residues. The germline V gene has CDR1 SGHVS and CDR2 FQNEAQ.

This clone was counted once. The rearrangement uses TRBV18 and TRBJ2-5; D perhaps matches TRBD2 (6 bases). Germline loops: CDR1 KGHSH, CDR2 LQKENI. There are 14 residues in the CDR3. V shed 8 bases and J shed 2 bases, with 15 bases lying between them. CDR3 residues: CASLHAGPQETQYF. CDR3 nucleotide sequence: TGTGCCAGCCTACACGCGGGGCCACAAGAGACCCAGTACTTC.

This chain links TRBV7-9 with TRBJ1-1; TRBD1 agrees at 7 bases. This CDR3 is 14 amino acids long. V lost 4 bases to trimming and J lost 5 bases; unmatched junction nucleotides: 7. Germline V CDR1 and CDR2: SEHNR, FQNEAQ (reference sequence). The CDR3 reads CASSSKQGWTEAFF. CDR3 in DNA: TGTGCCAGCAGCTCAAAACAGGGGTGGACTGAAGCTTTCTTT.

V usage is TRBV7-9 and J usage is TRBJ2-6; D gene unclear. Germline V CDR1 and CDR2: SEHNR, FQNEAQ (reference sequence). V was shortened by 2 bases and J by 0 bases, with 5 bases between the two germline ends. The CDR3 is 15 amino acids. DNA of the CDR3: TGTGCCAGCAGCTTATGGGGCTCTGGGGCCAACGTCCTGACTTTC. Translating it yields CASSLWGSGANVLTF.

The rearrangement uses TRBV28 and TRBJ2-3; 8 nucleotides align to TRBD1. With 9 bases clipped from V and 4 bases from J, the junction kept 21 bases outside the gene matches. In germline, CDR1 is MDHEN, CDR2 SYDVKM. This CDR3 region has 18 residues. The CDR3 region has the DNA TGTGCCAGTTTTGGGGGCACTTACCTTGGGACAGGTTCAGATACGCAGTATTTT. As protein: CASFGGTYLGTGSDTQYF.

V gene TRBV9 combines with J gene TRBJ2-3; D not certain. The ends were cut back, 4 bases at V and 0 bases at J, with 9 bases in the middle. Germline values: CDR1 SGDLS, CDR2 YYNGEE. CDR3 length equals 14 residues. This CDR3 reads CASSTHQSTDTQYF. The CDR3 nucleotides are TGTGCCAGCAGCACCCATCAGAGCACAGATACGCAGTATTTT.

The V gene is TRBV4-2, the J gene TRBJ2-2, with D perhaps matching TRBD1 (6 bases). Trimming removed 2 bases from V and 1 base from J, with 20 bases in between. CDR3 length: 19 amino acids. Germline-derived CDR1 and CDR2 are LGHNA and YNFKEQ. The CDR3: CASSQIVKGGAWNTGELFF. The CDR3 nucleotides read TGTGCCAGCAGCCAAATCGTTAAAGGGGGTGCTTGGAACACCGGGGAGCTGTTTTTT.